Detailed here is one T cell receptor (beta chain). Its antigen is not known. CD4+ cells were split into CD45RA+ naive and CD45RA-negative memory subsets. This CDR3 contains 12 residues. The germline gives CDR1 SGHNT, CDR2 YYREEE (reference sequence). Trimming pared 4 bases from V and 7 bases from J, leaving 11 bases between. The genomic DNA of each subset was split evenly across several immunoSEQ plates. In replicate PCRs of sorted subsets, approximately 200 ng DNA, roughly 31,000 T cell genomes, was used. Measured with immunoSEQ multiplex PCR; TCRdb has only the in-frame clones, and not every one. The sample lists fewer than 1.4 million clones, about 80% seen once, with roughly 0.57% in the top ten. These data originate in a study of shared clonotypes between healthy human individuals. Study outcomes and limitations: In a few donors, approximately 5% of naive CD4 clonotypes appeared in common.

The genes are TRBV5-4 and TRBJ2-5, with D uncertain. The sequencing sample was made of memory CD4+ T cells from PBMCs. Subset described: CD45RA-negative fraction. The receptor was isolated from a man aged 18 to 29 in good health. Some clones in this sample may be carry-over from other donors' samples. The CDR3 nucleotides are TGTGCCAGCAGCGGAGAGTCGGGGACCCAGTACTTC. Protein: CASSGESGTQYF. Drawing the rest from reference TRBV5-4 and TRBJ2-5, the complete variable domain is ETGVTQSPTHLIKTRGQQVTLRCSSQSGHNTVSWYQQALGQGPQFIFQYYREEENGRGNFPPRFSGLQFPNYSSELNVNALELDDSALYLCASSGESGTQYFGPGTRLLVL.